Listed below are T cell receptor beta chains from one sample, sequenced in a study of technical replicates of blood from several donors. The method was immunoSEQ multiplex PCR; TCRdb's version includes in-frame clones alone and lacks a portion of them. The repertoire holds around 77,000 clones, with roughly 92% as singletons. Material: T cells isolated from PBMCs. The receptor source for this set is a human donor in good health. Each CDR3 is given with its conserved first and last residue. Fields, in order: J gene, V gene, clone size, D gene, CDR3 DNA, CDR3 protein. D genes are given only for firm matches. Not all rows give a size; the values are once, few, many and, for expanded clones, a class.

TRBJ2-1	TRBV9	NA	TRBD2	TGTGCCAGCAGCGTCGGGACTAGCGGGGGATTAGAGCAGTTCTTC	CASSVGTSGGLEQFF
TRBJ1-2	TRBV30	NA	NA	TGTGCCGGAACAGGGCGAGGAGGCTACACCTTC	CAGTGRGGYTF
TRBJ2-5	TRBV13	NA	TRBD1	TGTGCCAGCAGCCCCGAGGACAGGGTAGAGACCCAGTACTTC	CASSPEDRVETQYF
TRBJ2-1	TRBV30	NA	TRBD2	TGTGCCTGGAGCCCGGGACTAGCGGGGTACAATGAGCAGTTCTTC	CAWSPGLAGYNEQFF
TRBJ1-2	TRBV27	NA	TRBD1	TGTGCCAGCAGTTTAGGAGTCGGGACAGGGGGATTAGGCGGCTACACCTTC	CASSLGVGTGGLGGYTF
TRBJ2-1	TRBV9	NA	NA	TGTGCCAGCAGCGCCGATTCCCGTAGCGATGAGCAGTTCTTC	CASSADSRSDEQFF
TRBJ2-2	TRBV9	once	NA	TGTGCCAGCAGCGTAGCGTTGACTAGTTCCGGGGAGCTGTTTTTT	CASSVALTSSGELFF
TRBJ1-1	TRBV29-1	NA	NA	TGCAGCGTTGAAATTGTTGGGGGGACTGAAGCTTTCTTT	CSVEIVGGTEAFF
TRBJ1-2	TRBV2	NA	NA	TGTGCCAGCAGTGAAGCGCCAGGGGCCGGTAGCTATGGCTACACCTTC	CASSEAPGAGSYGYTF
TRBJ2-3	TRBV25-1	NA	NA	TGTGCCAGCAGTGCACAGGGCACAGATACGCAGTATTTT	CASSAQGTDTQYF
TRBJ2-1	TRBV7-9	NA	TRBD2	TGTGCCAGCAGCTTCACCGGGACTAGCGCTTCGCTCCGGGGGTTCTTC	CASSFTGTSASLRGFF
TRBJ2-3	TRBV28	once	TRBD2	TGTGCCAGCAGTTTAGAGCTAGCGGGAGGGCCAGGGACAGATACGCAGTATTTT	CASSLELAGGPGTDTQYF
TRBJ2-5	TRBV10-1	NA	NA	TGCGCCAGCAGTGAGTACAGGGAGATTGAGACCCAGTACTTC	CASSEYREIETQYF